These T cell receptor beta chains were read from a single sample in a study of blood T cell repertoires in COVID-19. Here immunoSEQ multiplex PCR was the method, and the copy in TCRdb shows in-frame clones only, minus some. The sample yields around 100,000 clones, 75% to 95% seen once. Sequencing was carried out using peripheral blood. These receptors were obtained from a man in his forties or fifties with acute or convalescent COVID-19. CDR3s include the opening cysteine and the closing phenylalanine or tryptophan. D genes are given only for firm matches. Clone size appears in some rows only: once, few, many, or a class for an expanded clone.

TRBJ2-1	TRBD2	TRBV29-1	-	TGCAGCGTTGTAACTAGCGGGAGGACTCTCTCCTACAATGAGCAGTTCTTC	CSVVTSGRTLSYNEQFF
TRBJ1-4	-	TRBV28	-	TGTGCCAGCAGTTTGGAGGGGCCGGTTGAAAAACTGTTTTTT	CASSLEGPVEKLFF
TRBJ2-3	TRBD2	TRBV7-2	-	TGTGCCAGCAGCTCTACTAGCGGAGCCACAGATACGCAGTATTTT	CASSSTSGATDTQYF
TRBJ2-7	-	TRBV5-1	-	TGCGCCAGCAGCCGGCCGGGACTCAGTTACGAGCAGTACTTC	CASSRPGLSYEQYF
TRBJ2-3	TRBD2	TRBV11-2	-	TGTGCCAGCAGCCCACGGGGTAGCGGGACCACAGATACGCAGTATTTT	CASSPRGSGTTDTQYF
TRBJ1-2	-	TRBV19	-	TGTGCCAGTAGAGGGCAGGGGCCACAATATGGCTACACCTTC	CASRGQGPQYGYTF
TRBJ2-7	TRBD1	TRBV28	-	TGTGCCAGCAGTTTCAGGGGGCCAAACGAGCAGTACTTC	CASSFRGPNEQYF
TRBJ1-1	TRBD1	TRBV18	-	TGTGCCAGCTCACCCCAGGGGGCGGTGAACACTGAAGCTTTCTTT	CASSPQGAVNTEAFF
TRBJ1-5	TRBD1	TRBV7-2	-	TGTGCCAGCAGCCACCGGGACAGGGTAGACAATCAGCCCCAGCATTTT	CASSHRDRVDNQPQHF
TRBJ2-3	TRBD2	TRBV29-1	-	TGCAGCGTTGATTCGGGGGGAGGGACAGATACGCAGTATTTT	CSVDSGGGTDTQYF
TRBJ2-2	-	TRBV29-1	-	TGCAGCGTTGAAGGGGCCCTAACGAACACCGGGGAGCTGTTTTTT	CSVEGALTNTGELFF
TRBJ1-1	TRBD1	TRBV19	-	TGTGCCAGTAGTACTCCGGACAGGGGCTCCGAAGCTTTCTTT	CASSTPDRGSEAFF
TRBJ1-1	-	TRBV5-1	-	TGCGCCAGTGGACCGGGACACAAGAACACTGAAGCTTTCTTT	CASGPGHKNTEAFF
TRBJ2-2	-	TRBV12-2	-	TGTGCAAGTCGCCCCGGACTAGCGGGAGGGCGTGGGGAGCTGTTTTTT	CASRPGLAGGRGELFF
TRBJ1-2	-	TRBV19	-	TGTGCCAGTAGTATGGAAGGGGGTACTTCAAGGAATGGCTACACCTTC	CASSMEGGTSRNGYTF
TRBJ1-1	-	TRBV12-3/TRBV12-4	-	TGTGCCAGCAGTTTTTCGGGGGGCACTGAAGCTTTCTTT	CASSFSGGTEAFF
TRBJ2-1	-	TRBV11-2	-	TGTGCCAGCAGCTCCCGGATGGGACAATTCTCCTACAATGAGCAGTTCTTC	CASSSRMGQFSYNEQFF
TRBJ2-7	-	TRBV7-6	-	TGTGCCAGCAGCTTATTCTTGGGGCCCAGCGTGGACTCCTACGAGCAGTACTTC	CASSLFLGPSVDSYEQYF
TRBJ1-4	TRBD1	TRBV7-8	-	TGTGCCAGCAGCTTAGCCGGGACAGGTGGTTATGAAAAACTGTTTTTT	CASSLAGTGGYEKLFF
TRBJ1-1	-	TRBV4-1	-	TGCGCCAGCAGCCAATTACGGGGGACGAACACTGAAGCTTTCTTT	CASSQLRGTNTEAFF
TRBJ1-1	TRBD1	TRBV4-1	-	TGCGCCAGCAGCCAAGGCCCGACAGGGATGAACACTGAAGCTTTCTTT	CASSQGPTGMNTEAFF
TRBJ1-6	-	TRBV14	-	TGTGCCAGCAGTGTAAAATCAGGGGTGAATTCACCCCTCCACTTT	CASSVKSGVNSPLHF
TRBJ2-2	TRBD1	TRBV30	once	TGTGCCTGGAGTTACCACAGGACAGGGGGAGGGGGGGAGCTGTTTTTT	CAWSYHRTGGGGELFF